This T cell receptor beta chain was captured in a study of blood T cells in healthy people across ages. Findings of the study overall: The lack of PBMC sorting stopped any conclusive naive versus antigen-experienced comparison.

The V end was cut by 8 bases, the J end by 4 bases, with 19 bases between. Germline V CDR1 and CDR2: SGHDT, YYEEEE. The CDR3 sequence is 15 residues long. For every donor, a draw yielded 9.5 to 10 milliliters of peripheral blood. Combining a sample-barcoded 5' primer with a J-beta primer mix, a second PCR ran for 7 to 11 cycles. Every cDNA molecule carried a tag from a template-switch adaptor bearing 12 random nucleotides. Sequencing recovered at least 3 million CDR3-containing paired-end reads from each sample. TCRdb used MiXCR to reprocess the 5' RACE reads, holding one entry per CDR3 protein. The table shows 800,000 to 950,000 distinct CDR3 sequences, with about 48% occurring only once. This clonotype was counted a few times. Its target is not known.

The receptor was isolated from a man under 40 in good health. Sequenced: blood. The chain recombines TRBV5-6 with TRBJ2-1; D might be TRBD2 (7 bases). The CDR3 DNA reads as TGTGCCAGTTCCGCGACGGGGGGCCCTTACAATGAGCAGTTCTTC. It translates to CASSATGGPYNEQFF.